These T cell receptor beta chains were read from a single sample in a study of blood T cell repertoires in COVID-19. This table comes from immunoSEQ multiplex PCR, and its TCRdb copy is limited to in-frame clones, with some not included. This sample has a few hundred thousand clones, with 80% found just once. Sequencing used PBMCs or T cells enriched from blood (not recorded which). All receptors derive from a woman aged 40 to 50 with acute COVID-19. The CDR3 runs from the conserved cysteine through the conserved F or W. A D gene is named only where the DNA matches it firmly. Rows may omit the clone size; those that give it use once, few, many or a size class.

cdr3_aa,cdr3_nt,v_call,cdr3_length,clone_size,d_call,j_call
CAWSVANRRNLYGYTF,TGTGCCTGGAGTGTAGCTAACAGACGCAACCTGTATGGCTACACCTTC,TRBV30,16,.,.,TRBJ1-2
CASSWAEQFF,TGTGCCAGCAGCTGGGCTGAGCAGTTCTTC,TRBV5-8,10,.,.,TRBJ2-1
CASSIGRANYGYTF,TGTGCCAGTAGTATTGGCCGTGCTAACTATGGCTACACCTTC,TRBV19,14,.,.,TRBJ1-2
CASSRFWEGGYGYTF,TGTGCCAGCAGTCGATTCTGGGAGGGAGGTTATGGCTACACCTTC,TRBV28,15,.,.,TRBJ1-2
CAWSLGISYEQYF,TGTGCCTGGAGCCTCGGGATCTCCTACGAGCAGTACTTC,TRBV30,13,.,.,TRBJ2-7
CASSQDRERQTQYF,TGTGCCAGCAGCCAAGATAGGGAGCGGCAGACCCAGTACTTC,TRBV3-1/TRBV3-2,14,.,.,TRBJ2-5
CASSVDHNYEQYF,TGTGCCAGCAGCGTAGATCACAACTACGAGCAGTACTTC,TRBV9,13,.,.,TRBJ2-7
CAWFPGQGANGYTF,TGTGCCTGGTTTCCGGGACAGGGGGCTAATGGCTACACCTTC,TRBV30,14,.,TRBD1,TRBJ1-2
CASSSPLAQTYNEQFF,TGTGCCAGCAGCTCCCCGCTAGCACAGACCTACAATGAGCAGTTCTTC,TRBV11-1,16,.,.,TRBJ2-1
CASSPRDRALAGAYNEQFF,TGCGCCAGCAGCCCGCGGGACAGGGCCCTAGCGGGGGCTTACAATGAGCAGTTCTTC,TRBV4-1,19,.,.,TRBJ2-1
CATSRQLQGATNEKLFF,TGTGCCACCAGCAGACAACTTCAGGGCGCAACTAATGAAAAACTGTTTTTT,TRBV15,17,.,.,TRBJ1-4
CASSLGTGTTGELFF,TGTGCCAGCAGCCTCGGGACAGGGACCACCGGGGAGCTGTTTTTT,TRBV4-2,15,.,TRBD1,TRBJ2-2
CASRGGNTEAFF,TGTGCCAGCAGAGGCGGGAACACTGAAGCTTTCTTT,TRBV9,12,.,.,TRBJ1-1
CASRFLRRDDYGYTF,TGTGCCAGCAGGTTTCTCCGCAGGGATGACTATGGCTACACCTTC,TRBV6-5,15,.,.,TRBJ1-2
CSVRRDNTDTQYF,TGCAGCGTTCGCCGGGACAACACAGATACGCAGTATTTT,TRBV29-1,13,.,.,TRBJ2-3
CASRDTGGSNYGYTF,TGTGCCAGCAGAGACACAGGGGGTTCTAACTATGGCTACACCTTC,TRBV6-5,15,.,TRBD1,TRBJ1-2
CATSDGQAARAEAFF,TGTGCCACCAGTGATGGGCAGGCGGCGCGGGCTGAAGCTTTCTTT,TRBV24-1,15,few,.,TRBJ1-1
CASSTLGGSRGTEAFF,TGTGCCAGCAGCACCTTAGGCGGGAGCCGAGGTACTGAAGCTTTCTTT,TRBV11-2,16,.,.,TRBJ1-1
CASSRNGGEQYF,TGCGCCAGCAGCCGTAATGGGGGGGAGCAGTACTTC,TRBV4-3,12,.,.,TRBJ2-7
CASSQDIQAYGYTF,TGCGCCAGCAGCCAAGATATTCAGGCCTATGGCTACACCTTC,TRBV4-1,14,.,.,TRBJ1-2
CASSLTFRGTEAFF,TGTGCCAGCAGCCTTACCTTTAGGGGAACTGAAGCTTTCTTT,TRBV27,14,.,.,TRBJ1-1
CASSFEVYQPQHF,TGTGCCAGCAGTTTTGAGGTTTATCAGCCCCAGCATTTT,TRBV12-3/TRBV12-4,13,.,.,TRBJ1-5
CASRSDQPQHF,TGTGCCAGCAGGAGTGATCAGCCCCAGCATTTT,TRBV28,11,.,.,TRBJ1-5
CASSLGGNSAEQYF,TGTGCCAGCAGCTTGGGAGGGAATAGCGCCGAGCAGTACTTC,TRBV7-9,14,.,TRBD2,TRBJ2-7
CAISSDSYGYTF,TGTGCCATCAGCTCGGACAGCTATGGCTACACCTTC,TRBV10-3,12,.,.,TRBJ1-2
CASSWGGVSYNEQFF,TGTGCCAGCAGCTGGGGGGGGGTATCCTACAATGAGCAGTTCTTC,TRBV7-2,15,.,TRBD2,TRBJ2-1
CASSSNPRDRVYGYTF,TGTGCCAGCAGCTCTAACCCCCGGGACAGGGTCTATGGCTACACCTTC,TRBV11-2,16,once,TRBD1,TRBJ1-2
CASSPRQRNTEAFF,TGTGCCAGCAGCCCAAGACAGCGAAACACTGAAGCTTTCTTT,TRBV7-9,14,.,.,TRBJ1-1
CAISEQQTDTQYF,TGTGCCATCAGTGAACAGCAAACAGATACGCAGTATTTT,TRBV10-3,13,.,.,TRBJ2-3
CASSLLAGANVLTF,TGTGCCAGCAGCTTGCTAGCTGGGGCCAACGTCCTGACTTTC,TRBV5-5,14,once,.,TRBJ2-6
CASSYGGIDYTF,TGTGCCAGCAGTTACGGGGGCATCGACTACACCTTC,TRBV6-5,12,.,.,TRBJ1-2
CASSQGQGEHFF,TGCGCCAGCAGCCAGGGACAGGGGGAGCATTTCTTT,TRBV4-3,12,once,TRBD1,TRBJ1-1
CASQRDRAGTEAFF,TGTGCCAGTCAGAGGGACAGGGCGGGCACTGAAGCTTTCTTT,TRBV19,14,.,TRBD1,TRBJ1-1
CAWSWGRPSSGNTIYF,TGTGCCTGGAGTTGGGGCAGGCCCTCCTCTGGAAACACCATATATTTT,TRBV30,16,.,.,TRBJ1-3
CASSISWTDGNTIYF,TGTGCCAGTAGTATCTCTTGGACAGATGGAAACACCATATATTTT,TRBV19,15,.,.,TRBJ1-3
CDQHLPPGVTYEQYF,TGTGACCAGCACCTGCCCCCGGGAGTAACCTACGAGCAGTACTTC,TRBV21-1,15,.,.,TRBJ2-7
CATSTDRDFEKLFF,TGTGCCACCAGCACGGACAGGGATTTCGAAAAACTGTTTTTT,TRBV15,14,.,TRBD1,TRBJ1-4
CASRERGPEQFF,TGTGCCAGCAGAGAGCGGGGGCCTGAGCAGTTCTTC,TRBV2,12,.,TRBD2,TRBJ2-1
CASSPFRGPGANVLTF,TGTGCCAGCAGCCCGTTCAGGGGGCCTGGGGCCAACGTCCTGACTTTC,TRBV14,16,.,TRBD1,TRBJ2-6
CASSPDRGRSGNTIYF,TGTGCCAGCTCACCGGACAGGGGGCGGTCTGGAAACACCATATATTTT,TRBV18,16,once,TRBD1,TRBJ1-3
CASSPRGGNSYNEQFF,TGTGCCAGCAGCCCAAGGGGGGGTAACTCCTACAATGAGCAGTTCTTC,TRBV9,16,.,.,TRBJ2-1
CASSVVVSDTQYF,TGTGCCAGCAGTGTAGTGGTGAGCGATACGCAGTATTTT,TRBV6-4,13,once,.,TRBJ2-3
CASSYSTPRGNTIYF,TGTGCCAGCAGTTACTCGACCCCGAGGGGAAACACCATATATTTT,TRBV6-6,15,.,.,TRBJ1-3
CASSYSGLAEYNEQFF,TGTGCCAGCAGTTACTCCGGACTAGCGGAATACAATGAGCAGTTCTTC,TRBV6-2/TRBV6-3,16,.,TRBD2,TRBJ2-1
CSVGGLADRDTQYF,TGCAGCGTTGGGGGACTAGCGGATAGGGATACGCAGTATTTT,TRBV29-1,14,.,TRBD2,TRBJ2-3
CASSPLGTGDNSPLHF,TGTGCCAGCTCACCACTAGGGACAGGGGACAATTCACCCCTCCACTTT,TRBV18,16,.,TRBD1,TRBJ1-6
CASSSNRGPAFF,TGTGCCAGCAGTTCTAACAGGGGGCCGGCTTTCTTT,TRBV28,12,.,TRBD1,TRBJ1-1
CASSPTGGYQPQHF,TGTGCCAGCAGCCCAACAGGGGGCTATCAGCCCCAGCATTTT,TRBV6-5,14,.,TRBD1,TRBJ1-5
CAWTNPPAVAFF,TGTGCCTGGACGAATCCGCCGGCGGTCGCTTTCTTT,TRBV30,12,.,.,TRBJ1-1
CASSQTDRPGYTF,TGTGCCAGCAGCCAAACGGACAGGCCTGGCTACACCTTC,TRBV4-2,13,few,TRBD1,TRBJ1-2
CASSLGGRDTDTQYF,TGTGCCAGCAGCTTAGGCGGGAGAGACACAGATACGCAGTATTTT,TRBV11-3,15,.,TRBD2,TRBJ2-3
CASSSGMNTEAFF,TGTGCCAGCAGCTCAGGGATGAACACTGAAGCTTTCTTT,TRBV2,13,.,.,TRBJ1-1
CASSLYWRVSGSSYNEQFF,TGTGCCAGCAGTTTATATTGGAGGGTTAGCGGGAGCTCCTACAATGAGCAGTTCTTC,TRBV28,19,.,TRBD2,TRBJ2-1
CASSQVARSYNEQFF,TGTGCCAGCAGCCAAGTGGCCCGCTCCTACAATGAGCAGTTCTTC,TRBV3-1/TRBV3-2,15,.,.,TRBJ2-1
CASSYNRLASTDTQYF,TGTGCCAGCAGTTACAACCGACTAGCGTCGACAGATACGCAGTATTTT,TRBV6-2/TRBV6-3,16,.,TRBD2,TRBJ2-3